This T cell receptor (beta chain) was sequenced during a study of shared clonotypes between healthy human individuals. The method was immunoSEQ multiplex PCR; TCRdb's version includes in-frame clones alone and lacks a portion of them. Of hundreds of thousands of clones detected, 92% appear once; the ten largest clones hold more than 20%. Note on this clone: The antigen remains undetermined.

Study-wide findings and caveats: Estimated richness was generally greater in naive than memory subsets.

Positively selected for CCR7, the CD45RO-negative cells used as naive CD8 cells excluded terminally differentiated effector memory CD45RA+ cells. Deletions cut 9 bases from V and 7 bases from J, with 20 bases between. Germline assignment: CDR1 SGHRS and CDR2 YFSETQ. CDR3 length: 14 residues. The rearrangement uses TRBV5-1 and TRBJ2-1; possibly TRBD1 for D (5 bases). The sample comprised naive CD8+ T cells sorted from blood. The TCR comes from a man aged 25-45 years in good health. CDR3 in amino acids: CANQTRDGANEQFF. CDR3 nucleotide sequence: TGCGCCAACCAGACCAGGGATGGAGCGAATGAGCAGTTCTTC.